The 26 T cell receptor beta chains reported below all come from one sample, sequenced in a study of blood T cell repertoires in COVID-19. TCRdb's table, derived via immunoSEQ multiplex PCR, lists solely in-frame clones and lacks some. The sample has 100,000 to 120,000 clones, less than 85% seen once; the top ten hold around an eighth. Input material: peripheral blood. The receptors come from a human donor in a cohort sampled during active COVID-19.

The rearrangement joins TRBV7-8 to TRBJ2-5; TRBD1 matches at 8 bases. Germline V CDR1 and CDR2: SGHVS, FQNEAQ. This CDR3 comprises 15 residues. Germline trimming cut 5 bases from V and 5 bases from J; bases unmatched to any gene: 10. The CDR3 reads CASSTGQGGLETQYF. The DNA for the CDR3 is TGTGCCAGCAGCACCGGACAGGGTGGATTGGAGACCCAGTACTTC.

This clone showed up just once. The chain has TRBV7-2 and TRBJ2-1; 11 nucleotides align to TRBD2. Germline V gene lookup returns CDR1 SGHTA and CDR2 FQGNSA. The ends lost 10 bases at V and 6 bases at J; junction bases unmatched: 11. The CDR3 contains 15 residues. The CDR3 DNA is TGTGCCATCCAACTATCTAGCGGGGGGCTCAATGAGCAGTTCTTC. Translated, it gives CAIQLSSGGLNEQFF.

V and J are TRBV6-2 or TRBV6-3 and TRBJ2-7, with TRBD1 identical over 8 bases. Germline loops: CDR1 MNHEY, CDR2 SVGEGT. This CDR3 has 14 residues. With 5 bases clipped from V and 7 bases from J, the junction kept 10 bases outside the gene matches. CDR3 nucleotides: TGTGCCAGCAGTCAGGAAGGGGGGACAGGTGAGCAGTACTTC. Translating gives CASSQEGGTGEQYF.

This clone was observed a few times. CDR3 DNA: TGTGCCAGCAGCCGCCGAGAGGGACTCAATCAGCCCCAGCATTTT. This codes for CASSRREGLNQPQHF. The chain has TRBV6-5 and TRBJ1-5; D is perhaps TRBD1 (5 bases). V gave up 6 bases and J gave up 3 bases, with 15 bases separating them. Per the germline V gene, CDR1 is MNHEY and CDR2 is SVGAGI. The CDR3 runs to 15 residues.

The V gene is TRBV5-1, the J gene TRBJ2-2, with 8 bases that match TRBD1. Germline loops: CDR1 SGHRS, CDR2 YFSETQ. V shed 0 bases and J 4 bases; nucleotides not matched to a gene: 5. CDR3 size: 16 residues. The CDR3 reads CASSLATGGTTGELFF. In nucleotides, the CDR3 is TGCGCCAGCAGCTTGGCTACAGGGGGGACCACCGGGGAGCTGTTTTTT. Based on the CDR3 plus reference TRBV5-1 and TRBJ2-2, the full variable domain is KAGVTQTPRYLIKTRGQQVTLSCSPISGHRSVSWYQQTPGQGLQFLFEYFSETQRNKGNFPGRFSGRQFSNSRSEMNVSTLELGDSALYLCASSLATGGTTGELFFGEGSRLTVL.

V is TRBV5-8 and J is TRBJ1-6; 7 bases agree with TRBD1. Germline-derived CDR1 and CDR2 are SGHTS and YDEGEE. CDR3 size: 14 residues. The V and J ends lost 4 bases and 10 bases, in that order; junction bases with no gene match: 8. The CDR3 loop reads CASSGRRQGSPLHF. The CDR3 region has the DNA TGTGCCAGCAGCGGAAGGCGACAGGGCTCACCCCTCCACTTT.

The V gene is TRBV24-1, the J gene TRBJ2-1, with 10 nucleotides matching TRBD2. This CDR3 comprises 15 residues. J lost 4 bases, V lost 6 bases, and 5 bases had no gene match. CDR1 is KGHDR, CDR2 SFDVKD, per germline. DNA of the CDR3: TGTGCCACCAGTATCTCTAGCGGGAGATACAATGAGCAGTTCTTC. The encoded protein is CATSISSGRYNEQFF.

This chain joins TRBV24-1 and TRBJ1-2; 7 nucleotides line up with TRBD1. V was clipped by 9 bases and J by 0 bases; unmatched bases: 3. The germline CDR1 and CDR2 sequences are KGHDR and SFDVKD. The CDR3 consists of 13 residues. The CDR3 spells CATWDSSNYGYTF. CDR3 nucleotide sequence: TGTGCCACCTGGGACAGTTCTAACTATGGCTACACCTTC.

This chain connects TRBV21-1 to TRBJ2-5; TRBD2, the table's D call, lacks a check against the DNA. TRBV21-1 constitutes a pseudogene. The CDR3 is 17 amino acids. CDR3 sequence reads: CASSKKRIAGEQETQYF. Written as DNA, the CDR3 is TGTGCCAGCAGCAAAAAAAGGATAGCGGGGGAACAAGAGACCCAGTACTTC.

J is TRBJ1-5 and V is TRBV6-2 or TRBV6-3; D might be TRBD1 (5 bases). Germline V gene data show CDR1 as MNHEY and CDR2 as SVGEGT. The V end lost 4 bases, the J end lost 6 bases, and 10 bases lay between the germline ends. This CDR3 is 13 amino acids long. Written as DNA, the CDR3 is TGTGCCAGCAGTTGGACAAGTATTCAGCCCCAGCATTTT. Its protein is CASSWTSIQPQHF.

The rearrangement links TRBV11-3 to TRBJ2-7, with a possible D match to TRBD2 (6 bases). The CDR3 is 12 residues long. Trimming took 3 bases from V and 6 from J, leaving 9 bases between them. Germline CDR1 SGHNT, CDR2 YENEEA. The CDR3 DNA sequence: TGTGCCAGCAGCTTCACAGCGGGCGAGCAGTACTTC. It translates to CASSFTAGEQYF.

The rearrangement uses TRBV27 and TRBJ1-6; TRBD1 agrees at 8 bases. The CDR3 consists of 15 residues. With V trimmed by 7 bases and J by 11 bases, 13 bases remained unmatched. The germline CDR1 and CDR2 sequences are MNHEY and SMNVEV (reference sequence). The CDR3, as DNA: TGTGCCAGCACTTCTGCCGGGACAGGAAGGACACCCCTCCACTTT. It is translated as CASTSAGTGRTPLHF.

This sequence joins TRBV6-5 and TRBJ1-3; D is possibly TRBD1 (5 bases). Trimming took 9 bases from V and 0 from J, leaving 12 bases between them. Germline V gene lookup returns CDR1 MNHEY and CDR2 SVGAGI. The CDR3 runs 14 residues. CDR3 amino acids: CASMTDYSGNTIYF. The CDR3 DNA sequence: TGTGCCAGTATGACAGATTACTCTGGAAACACCATATATTTT.

The rearrangement joins TRBV19 to TRBJ2-3; possible D gene TRBD2, 6 bases. CDR3 length: 14 amino acids. The germline V and J ends were trimmed by 3 bases and 4 bases, with 11 bases remaining between them. The V gene's germline CDR1 is LNHDA and CDR2 SQIVND (reference sequence). This CDR3 is CASSIWGRSDTQYF. The CDR3 DNA reads as TGTGCCAGTAGTATTTGGGGGAGGTCAGATACGCAGTATTTT. The full variable domain, its missing parts supplied by reference TRBV19 and TRBJ2-3, is DGGITQSPKYLFRKEGQNVTLSCEQNLNHDAMYWYRQDPGQGLRLIYYSQIVNDFQKGDIAEGYSVSREKKESFPLTVTSAQKNPTAFYLCASSIWGRSDTQYFGPGTRLTVL.

The chain recombines TRBV6-5 with TRBJ1-5; D remains unclear. The germline CDR1 and CDR2 sequences are MNHEY and SVGAGI. The CDR3 covers 14 residues. Between the trimmed V and J ends, which lost 6 bases and 3 bases, there was a span of 12 bases. The CDR3, as DNA: TGTGCCAGCAGACTCTTGGGCCCCAATCAGCCCCAGCATTTT. Translation: CASRLLGPNQPQHF.

The chain carries TRBV15 and TRBJ1-4; a weak D match, TRBD1 (5 bases). Trimming removed 1 base at V and 7 bases at J, with 13 bases between. The CDR3 spans 15 residues. Per germline, CDR1 LNHNV and CDR2 YYDKDF (reference sequence). CDR3 sequence: CATSRGDRNLEKLFF. CDR3 coding DNA: TGTGCCACCAGCAGAGGTGACAGAAACCTTGAAAAACTGTTTTTT.

The gene calls are TRBV15 and TRBJ1-3, with a weak D call TRBD1 (5 bases). CDR1 and CDR2 (germline): LNHNV, YYDKDF (reference sequence). The CDR3 is 18 residues long. Deletions cut 3 bases from V and 4 bases from J, with 22 bases between. The chain's CDR3 is CATSREDKWRGPGNTIYF. The DNA for the CDR3 is TGTGCCACCAGCAGGGAGGACAAATGGAGGGGACCCGGAAACACCATATATTTT.

The V call is TRBV6-5, the J call TRBJ1-6; the D gene is possibly TRBD1 (6 bases). The CDR3 has 16 amino acids. V was trimmed by 2 bases and J by 10 bases, leaving 18 bases between them. Germline assignment: CDR1 MNHEY and CDR2 SVGAGI. CDR3 bases: TGTGCCAGCAGTTACGGAAGGGGGTGGGTGATCTCACCCCTCCACTTT. It is translated as CASSYGRGWVISPLHF.

This chain connects TRBV9 to TRBJ2-6; D is ambiguous. CDR1 and CDR2 from the germline V gene are SGDLS and YYNGEE. The CDR3 covers 13 residues. Between the trimmed V and J ends, which lost 4 bases and 4 bases, there was a span of 6 bases. The CDR3 loop reads CASSFSGANVLTF. The CDR3 DNA is TGTGCCAGCAGCTTCTCGGGGGCCAACGTCCTGACTTTC.

The chain is built from TRBV4-1 and TRBJ2-7, with a possible D match to TRBD1 (5 bases). The V gene's germline CDR1 is MGHRA and CDR2 YSYEKL. The V end lost 4 bases, the J end lost 3 bases, and 10 bases lay between the germline ends. The CDR3 is 13 residues long. This CDR3 is CASSLETVYEQYF. In DNA form, the CDR3 reads TGCGCCAGCAGCCTGGAGACAGTCTACGAGCAGTACTTC.

The chain joins TRBV29-1 to TRBJ1-2, with a weak D call TRBD1 (6 bases). There are 13 residues in the CDR3. Germline V lookup: CDR1 SQVTM, CDR2 ANQGSEA. The V and J ends lost 3 bases and 3 bases respectively, with 11 bases between them. CDR3 nucleotide sequence: TGCAGCGTTGAGGGAAACAGGGACTATGGCTACACCTTC. Amino acids: CSVEGNRDYGYTF. The full variable domain, in which reference TRBV29-1 and TRBJ1-2 provide the parts outside the CDR3, is SAVISQKPSRDICQRGTSLTIQCQVDSQVTMMFWYRQQPGQSLTLIATANQGSEATYESGFVIDKFPISRPNLTFSTLTVSNMSPEDSSIYLCSVEGNRDYGYTFGSGTRLTVV.

The rearrangement uses TRBV19 and TRBJ1-2, with TRBD1 matching over 9 bases. The junction had 9 bases not matched to a gene; V was cut back by 5 bases and J by 5 bases. The CDR3 extends over 15 amino acids. Germline loops: CDR1 LNHDA, CDR2 SQIVND (reference sequence). The CDR3 loop reads CASSLSGTGPYGYTF. The CDR3 nucleotides are TGTGCCAGTAGTCTGTCCGGGACAGGGCCTTATGGCTACACCTTC.

This chain uses TRBV7-9 with TRBJ2-1; D might be TRBD2 (5 bases). Germline V gene lookup returns CDR1 SEHNR and CDR2 FQNEAQ (reference sequence). CDR3 length: 14 residues. CDR3 protein: CAAAGRSSYNEQFF. The DNA of the CDR3 is TGTGCAGCCGCGGGTCGCAGCTCCTACAATGAGCAGTTCTTC.

This chain links TRBV6-5 with TRBJ2-2, with D possibly being TRBD1 (5 bases). This CDR3 is 14 amino acids long. The germline V gene encodes CDR1 MNHEY and CDR2 SVGAGI. With 8 bases removed from V and 2 bases from J, the gap between germline ends came to 12 bases. CDR3 DNA: TGTGCCAGCGCGGAGACAGTAAACACCGGGGAGCTGTTTTTT. It codes for CASAETVNTGELFF.

This clone showed up just a few times. This chain joins TRBV7-8 and TRBJ2-3; 12 bases align to TRBD2. The CDR3 sequence is 15 residues long. Per the germline V gene, CDR1 is SGHVS and CDR2 is FQNEAQ. The V and J ends lost 1 base and 6 bases, in that order; junction bases with no gene match: 2. In nucleotides, the CDR3 is TGTGCCAGCAGCTTAGGGCTAGCGGGGGGGGATACGCAGTATTTT. The encoded protein is CASSLGLAGGDTQYF.

The genes are TRBV4-3 and TRBJ2-7; possible D gene TRBD2, 6 bases. V lost 3 bases and J lost 4, with 16 bases in between. This CDR3 contains 15 residues. From germline, CDR1 is LGHNA and CDR2 YSLEER. Here the CDR3 DNA reads TGCGCCAGCAGCCAGGAATTAGCGGAGACTTACGAGCAGTACTTC. As protein: CASSQELAETYEQYF.